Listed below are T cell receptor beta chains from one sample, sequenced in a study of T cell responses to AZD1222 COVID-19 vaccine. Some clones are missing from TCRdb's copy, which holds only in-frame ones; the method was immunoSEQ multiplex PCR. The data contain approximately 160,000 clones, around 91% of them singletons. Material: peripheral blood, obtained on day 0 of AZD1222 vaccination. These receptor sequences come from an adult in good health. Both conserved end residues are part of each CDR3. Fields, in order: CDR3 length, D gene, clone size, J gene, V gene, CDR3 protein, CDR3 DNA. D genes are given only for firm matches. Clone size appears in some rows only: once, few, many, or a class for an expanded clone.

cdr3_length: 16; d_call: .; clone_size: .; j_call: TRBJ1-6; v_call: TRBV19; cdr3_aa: CASSIMGQSYNSPLHF; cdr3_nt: TGTGCCAGTAGTATAATGGGACAATCTTATAATTCACCCCTCCACTTT
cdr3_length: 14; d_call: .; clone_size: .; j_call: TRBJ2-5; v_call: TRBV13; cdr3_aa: CASSPAGAYETQYF; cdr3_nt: TGTGCCAGCAGCCCCGCGGGGGCTTATGAGACCCAGTACTTC
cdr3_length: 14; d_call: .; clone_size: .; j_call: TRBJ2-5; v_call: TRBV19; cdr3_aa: CASSIVGGRETQYF; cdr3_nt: TGTGCCAGTAGTATCGTCGGGGGGCGAGAGACCCAGTACTTC
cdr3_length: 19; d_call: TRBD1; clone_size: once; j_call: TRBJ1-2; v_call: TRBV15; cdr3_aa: CATSRPGTGEFLTQGGYTF; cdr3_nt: TGTGCCACCAGCAGACCAGGGACAGGCGAGTTTTTGACCCAGGGCGGCTACACCTTC
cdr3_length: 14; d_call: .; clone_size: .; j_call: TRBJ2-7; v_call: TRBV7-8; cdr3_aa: CASSGIGNNYEQYF; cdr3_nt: TGTGCCAGCAGCGGGATAGGGAATAACTACGAGCAGTACTTC
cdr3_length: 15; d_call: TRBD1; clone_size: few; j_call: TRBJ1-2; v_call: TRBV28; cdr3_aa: CASSSPKQGAGGYTF; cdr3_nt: TGTGCCAGCAGTTCGCCTAAACAGGGGGCTGGGGGCTACACCTTC
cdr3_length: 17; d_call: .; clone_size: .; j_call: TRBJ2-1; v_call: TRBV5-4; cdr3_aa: CASSLGATSSSYNEQFF; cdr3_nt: TGTGCCAGCAGCTTGGGCGCGACTTCGAGCTCCTACAATGAGCAGTTCTTC
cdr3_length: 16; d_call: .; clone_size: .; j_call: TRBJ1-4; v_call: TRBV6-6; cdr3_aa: CASSSRGVRIGEKLFF; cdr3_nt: TGTGCCAGCAGTTCCCGTGGGGTCCGGATTGGTGAAAAACTGTTTTTT
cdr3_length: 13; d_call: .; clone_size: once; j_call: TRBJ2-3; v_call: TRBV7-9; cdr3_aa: CASSLSVGNTQYF; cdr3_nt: TGTGCCAGCAGCTTATCGGTCGGTAATACGCAGTATTTT
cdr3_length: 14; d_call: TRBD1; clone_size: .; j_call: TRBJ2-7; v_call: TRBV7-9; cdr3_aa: CASSRPDRDYEQYF; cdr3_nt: TGTGCCAGCAGCCGCCCGGACAGGGACTACGAGCAGTACTTC
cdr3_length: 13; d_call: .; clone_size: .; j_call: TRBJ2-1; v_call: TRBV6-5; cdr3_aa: CATRWGVSNEQFF; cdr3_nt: TGTGCCACAAGGTGGGGGGTCAGCAATGAGCAGTTCTTC
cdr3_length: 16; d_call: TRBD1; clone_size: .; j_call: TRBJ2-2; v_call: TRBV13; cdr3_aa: CASSLGQGRASGELFF; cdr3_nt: TGTGCCAGCAGCCTGGGACAGGGGCGGGCTTCCGGGGAGCTGTTTTTT
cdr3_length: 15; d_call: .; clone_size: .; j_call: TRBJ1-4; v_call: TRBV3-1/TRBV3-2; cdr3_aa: CASSQGPGKGEKLFF; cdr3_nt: TGTGCCAGCAGCCAAGGGCCGGGGAAGGGAGAAAAACTGTTTTTT
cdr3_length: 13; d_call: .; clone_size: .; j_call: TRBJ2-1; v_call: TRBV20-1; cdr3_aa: CSASPAVWDEQFF; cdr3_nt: TGCAGTGCTAGTCCCGCGGTTTGGGATGAGCAGTTCTTC
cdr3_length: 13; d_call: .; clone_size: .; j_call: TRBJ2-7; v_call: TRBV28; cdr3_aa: CASRGVYSYEQYF; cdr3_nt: TGTGCCAGCAGGGGGGTCTACTCCTACGAGCAGTACTTC
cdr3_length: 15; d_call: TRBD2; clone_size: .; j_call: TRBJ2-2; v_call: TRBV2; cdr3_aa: CASRGLAGGPGELFF; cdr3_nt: TGTGCCAGCAGGGGACTAGCGGGAGGGCCCGGGGAGCTGTTTTTT
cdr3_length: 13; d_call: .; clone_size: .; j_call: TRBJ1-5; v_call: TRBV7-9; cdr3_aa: CASSSEARQPQHF; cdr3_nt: TGTGCCAGCAGTTCGGAAGCAAGGCAGCCCCAGCATTTT
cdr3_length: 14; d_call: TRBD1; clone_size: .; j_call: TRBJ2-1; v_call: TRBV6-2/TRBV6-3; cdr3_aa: CASSYSPGGLGKFF; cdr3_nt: TGTGCCAGCAGTTATTCCCCAGGGGGCCTTGGGAAGTTCTTC
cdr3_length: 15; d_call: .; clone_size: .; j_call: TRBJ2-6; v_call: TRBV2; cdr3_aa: CASSPDGTGANVLTF; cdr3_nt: TGTGCCAGCAGTCCCGACGGGACTGGGGCCAACGTCCTGACTTTC
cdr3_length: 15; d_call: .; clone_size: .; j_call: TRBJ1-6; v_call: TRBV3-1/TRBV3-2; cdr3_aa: CASSPGTSNLTPLHF; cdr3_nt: TGTGCCAGCAGCCCCGGGACCTCGAATTTGACACCCCTCCACTTT
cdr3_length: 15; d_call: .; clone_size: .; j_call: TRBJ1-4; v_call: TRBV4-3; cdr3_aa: CASSQDSATNEKLFF; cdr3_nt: TGCGCCAGCAGCCAAGACAGTGCAACTAATGAAAAACTGTTTTTT
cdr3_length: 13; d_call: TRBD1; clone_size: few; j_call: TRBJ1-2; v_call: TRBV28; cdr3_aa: CASSLYRGFGYTF; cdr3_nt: TGTGCCAGCTCCCTGTACAGGGGATTTGGCTACACCTTC
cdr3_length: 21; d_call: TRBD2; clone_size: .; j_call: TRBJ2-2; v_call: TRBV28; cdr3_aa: CASSYSSNWLAGYPNTGELFF; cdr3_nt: TGTGCCAGCAGTTACTCATCAAACTGGCTAGCGGGTTACCCGAACACCGGGGAGCTGTTTTTT
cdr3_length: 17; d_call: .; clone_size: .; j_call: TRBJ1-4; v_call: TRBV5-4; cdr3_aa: CASSLGVAQGEGEKLFF; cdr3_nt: TGTGCCAGCAGCTTGGGCGTAGCACAGGGTGAGGGTGAAAAACTGTTTTTT